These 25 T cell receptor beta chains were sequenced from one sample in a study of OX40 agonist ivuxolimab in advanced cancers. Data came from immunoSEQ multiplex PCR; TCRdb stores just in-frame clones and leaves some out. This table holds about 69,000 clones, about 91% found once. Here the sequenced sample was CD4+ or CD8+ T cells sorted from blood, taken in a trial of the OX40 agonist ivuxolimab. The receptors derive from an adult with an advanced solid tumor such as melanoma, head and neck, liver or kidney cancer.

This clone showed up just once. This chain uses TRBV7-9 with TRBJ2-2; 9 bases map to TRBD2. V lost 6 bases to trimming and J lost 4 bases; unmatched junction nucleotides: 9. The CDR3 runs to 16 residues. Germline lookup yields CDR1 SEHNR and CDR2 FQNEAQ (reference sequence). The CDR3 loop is CASRDVAGVGTGELFF. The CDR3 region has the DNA TGTGCCAGCAGAGACGTAGCGGGAGTGGGCACCGGGGAGCTGTTTTTT.

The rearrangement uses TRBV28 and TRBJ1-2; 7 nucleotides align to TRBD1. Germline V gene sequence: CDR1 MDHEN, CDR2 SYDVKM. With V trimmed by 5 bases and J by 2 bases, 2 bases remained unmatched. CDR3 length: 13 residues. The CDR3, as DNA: TGTGCCAGCAGTGAGGACAGGAACTATGGCTACACCTTC. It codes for CASSEDRNYGYTF.

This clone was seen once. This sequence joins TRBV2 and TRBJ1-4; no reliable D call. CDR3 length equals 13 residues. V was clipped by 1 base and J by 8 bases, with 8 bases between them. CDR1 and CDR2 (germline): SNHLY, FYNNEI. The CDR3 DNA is TGTGCCAGCAGTGAAGGGTACGGAGAAAAACTGTTTTTT. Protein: CASSEGYGEKLFF.

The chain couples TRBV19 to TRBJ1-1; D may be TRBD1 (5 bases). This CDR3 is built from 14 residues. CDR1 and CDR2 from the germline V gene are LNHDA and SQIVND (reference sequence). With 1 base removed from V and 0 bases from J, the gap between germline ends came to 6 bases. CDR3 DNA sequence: TGTGCCAGTAGTATAGGGGGGATGAACACTGAAGCTTTCTTT. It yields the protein CASSIGGMNTEAFF.

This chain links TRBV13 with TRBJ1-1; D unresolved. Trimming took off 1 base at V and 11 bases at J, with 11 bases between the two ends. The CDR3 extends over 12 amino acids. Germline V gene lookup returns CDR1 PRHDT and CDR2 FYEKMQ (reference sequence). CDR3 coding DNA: TGTGCCAGCAGCTTAGAAGGGAGTAGTGCTTTCTTT. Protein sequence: CASSLEGSSAFF.

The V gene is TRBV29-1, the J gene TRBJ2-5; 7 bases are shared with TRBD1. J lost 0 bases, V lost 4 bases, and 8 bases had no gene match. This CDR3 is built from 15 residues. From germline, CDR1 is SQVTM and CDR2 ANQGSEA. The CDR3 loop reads CSVGGTDRDQETQYF. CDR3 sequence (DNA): TGCAGCGTTGGGGGTACCGACAGGGACCAAGAGACCCAGTACTTC.

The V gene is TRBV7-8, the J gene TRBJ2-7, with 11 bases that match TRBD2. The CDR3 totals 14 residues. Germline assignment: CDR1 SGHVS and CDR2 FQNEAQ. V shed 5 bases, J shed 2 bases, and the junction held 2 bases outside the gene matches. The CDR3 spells CASSILAGAYEQYF. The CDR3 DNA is TGTGCCAGCAGCATACTAGCGGGAGCCTACGAGCAGTACTTC.

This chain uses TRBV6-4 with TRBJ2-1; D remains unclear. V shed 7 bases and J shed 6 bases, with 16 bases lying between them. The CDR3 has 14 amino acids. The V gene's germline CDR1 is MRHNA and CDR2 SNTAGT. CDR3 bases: TGTGCCAGCACTACTCATCTTATCGCCAATGAGCAGTTCTTC. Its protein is CASTTHLIANEQFF.

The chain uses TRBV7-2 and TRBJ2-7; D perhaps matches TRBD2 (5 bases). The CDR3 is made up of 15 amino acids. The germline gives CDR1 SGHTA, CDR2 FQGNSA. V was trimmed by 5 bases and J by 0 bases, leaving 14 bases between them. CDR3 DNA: TGTGCCAGCAGCCCGAGCGGCCTTCCCTCCTACGAGCAGTACTTC. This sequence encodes CASSPSGLPSYEQYF.

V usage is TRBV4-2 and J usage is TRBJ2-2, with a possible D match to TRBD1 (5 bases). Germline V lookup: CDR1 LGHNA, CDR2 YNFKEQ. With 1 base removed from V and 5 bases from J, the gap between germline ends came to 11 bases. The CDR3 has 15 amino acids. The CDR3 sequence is CASSQVQRGTGELFF. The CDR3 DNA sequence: TGTGCCAGCAGCCAAGTTCAAAGGGGTACCGGGGAGCTGTTTTTT.

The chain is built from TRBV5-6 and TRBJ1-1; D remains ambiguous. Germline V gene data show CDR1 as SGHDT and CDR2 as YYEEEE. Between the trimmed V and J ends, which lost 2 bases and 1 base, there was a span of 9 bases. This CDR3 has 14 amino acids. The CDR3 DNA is TGTGCCAGCAGCTTTTTACAGAGGAACACTGAAGCTTTCTTT. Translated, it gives CASSFLQRNTEAFF.

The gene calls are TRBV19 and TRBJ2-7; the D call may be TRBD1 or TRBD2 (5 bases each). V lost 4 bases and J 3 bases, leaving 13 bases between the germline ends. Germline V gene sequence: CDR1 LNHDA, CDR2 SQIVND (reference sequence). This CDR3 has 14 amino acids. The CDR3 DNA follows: TGTGCCAGTAGTACCCGGGACGGAAGCTACGAGCAGTACTTC. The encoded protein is CASSTRDGSYEQYF.

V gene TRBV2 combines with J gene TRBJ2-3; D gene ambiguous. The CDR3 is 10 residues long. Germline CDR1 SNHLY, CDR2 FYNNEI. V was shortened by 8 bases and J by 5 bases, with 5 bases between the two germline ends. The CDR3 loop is CASSGDTQYF. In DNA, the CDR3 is TGTGCCAGCTCTGGAGATACGCAGTATTTT.

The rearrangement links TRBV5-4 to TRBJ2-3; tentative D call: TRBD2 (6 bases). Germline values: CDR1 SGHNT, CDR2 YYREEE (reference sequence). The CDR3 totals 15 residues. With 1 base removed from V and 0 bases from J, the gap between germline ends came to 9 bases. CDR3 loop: CASSLLGRSTDTQYF. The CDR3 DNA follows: TGTGCCAGCAGCTTGTTGGGGAGGAGCACAGATACGCAGTATTTT.

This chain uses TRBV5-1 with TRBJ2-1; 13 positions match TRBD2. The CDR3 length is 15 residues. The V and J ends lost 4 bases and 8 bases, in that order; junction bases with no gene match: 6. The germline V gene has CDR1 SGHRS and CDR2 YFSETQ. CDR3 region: CASSRGTSGMDEQFF. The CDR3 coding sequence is TGCGCCAGCAGCCGTGGGACTAGCGGGATGGATGAGCAGTTCTTC.

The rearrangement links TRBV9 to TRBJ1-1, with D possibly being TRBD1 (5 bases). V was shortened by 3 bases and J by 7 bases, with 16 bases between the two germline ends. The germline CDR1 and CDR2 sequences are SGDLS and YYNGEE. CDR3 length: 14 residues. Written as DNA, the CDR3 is TGTGCCAGCAGCGCGAGGTCCAAGGGGTTTGAAGCTTTCTTT. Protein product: CASSARSKGFEAFF.

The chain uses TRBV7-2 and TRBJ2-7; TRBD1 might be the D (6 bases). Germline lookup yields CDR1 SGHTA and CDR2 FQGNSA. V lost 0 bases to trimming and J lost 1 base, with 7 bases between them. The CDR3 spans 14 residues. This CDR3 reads CASSLAGQSYEQYF. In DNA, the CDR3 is TGTGCCAGCAGCTTAGCTGGACAGTCCTACGAGCAGTACTTC.

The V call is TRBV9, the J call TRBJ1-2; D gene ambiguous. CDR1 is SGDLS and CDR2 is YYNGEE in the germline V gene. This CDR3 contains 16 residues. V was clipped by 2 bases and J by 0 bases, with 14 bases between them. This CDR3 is CASSVGRNEANYGYTF. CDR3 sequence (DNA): TGTGCCAGCAGCGTGGGAAGGAACGAAGCTAACTATGGCTACACCTTC.

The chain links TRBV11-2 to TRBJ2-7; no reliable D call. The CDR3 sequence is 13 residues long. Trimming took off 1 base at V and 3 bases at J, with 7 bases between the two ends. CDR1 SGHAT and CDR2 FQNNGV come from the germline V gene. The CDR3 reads CASSLGQNYEQYF. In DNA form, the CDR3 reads TGTGCCAGCAGCTTAGGGCAGAACTACGAGCAGTACTTC. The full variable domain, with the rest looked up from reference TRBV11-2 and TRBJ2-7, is EAGVAQSPRYKIIEKRQSVAFWCNPISGHATLYWYQQILGQGPKLLIQFQNNGVVDDSQLPKDRFSAERLKGVDSTLKIQPAKLEDSAVYLCASSLGQNYEQYFGPGTRLTVT.

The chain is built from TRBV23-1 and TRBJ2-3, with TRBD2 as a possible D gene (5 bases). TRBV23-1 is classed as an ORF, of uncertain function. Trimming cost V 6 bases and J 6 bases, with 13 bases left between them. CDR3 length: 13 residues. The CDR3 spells CASRDLRSDTQYF. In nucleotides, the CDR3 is TGCGCCAGCAGGGACTTACGAAGTGATACGCAGTATTTT.

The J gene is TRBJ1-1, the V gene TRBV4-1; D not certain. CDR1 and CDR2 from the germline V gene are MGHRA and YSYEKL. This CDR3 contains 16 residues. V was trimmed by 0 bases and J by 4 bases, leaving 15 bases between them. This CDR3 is CASSQDAGREITEAFF. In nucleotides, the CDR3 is TGCGCCAGCAGCCAAGATGCGGGGAGGGAAATCACTGAAGCTTTCTTT.

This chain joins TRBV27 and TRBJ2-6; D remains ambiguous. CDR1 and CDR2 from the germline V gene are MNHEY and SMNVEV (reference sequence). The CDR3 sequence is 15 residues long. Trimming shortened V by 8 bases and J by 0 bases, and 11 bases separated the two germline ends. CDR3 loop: CASWTANSGANVLTF. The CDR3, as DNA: TGTGCCAGCTGGACGGCCAACTCTGGGGCCAACGTCCTGACTTTC.

The CDR3 protein is CASSLKHPGAGELFF. The CDR3 coding sequence is TGTGCCAGCAGCTTAAAACACCCTGGGGCCGGGGAGCTGTTTTTT. V and J are TRBV11-3 and TRBJ2-2; D is uncertain. The CDR3 covers 15 residues. Per germline, CDR1 SGHNT and CDR2 YENEEA. V dropped 2 bases and J dropped 6 bases, with 13 bases sitting between them. The complete variable domain, with remaining parts taken from reference TRBV11-3 and TRBJ2-2, reads EAGVVQSPRYKIIEKKQPVAFWCNPISGHNTLYWYLQNLGQGPELLIRYENEEAVDDSQLPKDRFSAERLKGVDSTLKIQPAELGDSAVYLCASSLKHPGAGELFFGEGSRLTVL.

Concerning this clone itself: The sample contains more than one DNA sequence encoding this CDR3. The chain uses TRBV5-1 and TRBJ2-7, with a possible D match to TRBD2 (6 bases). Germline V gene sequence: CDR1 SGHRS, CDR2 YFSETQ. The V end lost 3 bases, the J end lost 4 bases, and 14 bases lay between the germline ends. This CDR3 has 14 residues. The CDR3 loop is CASSSGGDWYEQYF. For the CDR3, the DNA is TGCGCCAGCAGCTCCGGCGGGGACTGGTACGAGCAGTACTTC.

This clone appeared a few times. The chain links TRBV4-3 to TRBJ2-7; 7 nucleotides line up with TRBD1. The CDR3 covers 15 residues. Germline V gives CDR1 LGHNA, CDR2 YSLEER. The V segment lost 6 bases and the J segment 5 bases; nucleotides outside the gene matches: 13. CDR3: CASSTDRAGRNEQYF. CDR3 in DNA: TGCGCCAGCAGTACTGACAGGGCAGGGCGGAACGAGCAGTACTTC.